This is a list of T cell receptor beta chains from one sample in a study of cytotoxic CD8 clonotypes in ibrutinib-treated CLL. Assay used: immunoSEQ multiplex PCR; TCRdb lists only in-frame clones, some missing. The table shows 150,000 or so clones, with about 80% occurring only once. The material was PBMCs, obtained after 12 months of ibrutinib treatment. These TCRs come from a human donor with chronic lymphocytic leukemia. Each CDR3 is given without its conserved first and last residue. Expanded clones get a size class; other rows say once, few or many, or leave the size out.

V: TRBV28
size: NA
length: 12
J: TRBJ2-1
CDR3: ASSLVSGGNEQF

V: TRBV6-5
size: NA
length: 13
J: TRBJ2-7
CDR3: ASRPGQGFSYEQY

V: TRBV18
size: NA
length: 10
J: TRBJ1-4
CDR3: ASSPRSEKLF

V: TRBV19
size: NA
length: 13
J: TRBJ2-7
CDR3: ASSRYGTGFYEQY

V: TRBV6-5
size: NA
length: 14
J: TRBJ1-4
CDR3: ASSYESGVSNEKLF

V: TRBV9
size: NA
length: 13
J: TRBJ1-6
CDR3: ASSAHRTGNSPLH

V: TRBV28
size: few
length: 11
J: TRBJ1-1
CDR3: ASSLFVSNEAF

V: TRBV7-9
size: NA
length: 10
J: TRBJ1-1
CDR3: ASSRVGVEAF

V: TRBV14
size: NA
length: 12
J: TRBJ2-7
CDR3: ASSQDLELYEQY

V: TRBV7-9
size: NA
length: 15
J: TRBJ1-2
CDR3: ASSSGTGGFFPYGYT

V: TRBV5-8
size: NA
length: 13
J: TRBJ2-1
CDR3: ASSDIGDNYNEQF

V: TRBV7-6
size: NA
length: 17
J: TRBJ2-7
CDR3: ASSPSLSVAGPQDYEQY

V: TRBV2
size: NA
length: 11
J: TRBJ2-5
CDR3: ASSRDGQETQY

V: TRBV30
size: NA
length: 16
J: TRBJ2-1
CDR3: AWSVLLPTSGPYNEQF

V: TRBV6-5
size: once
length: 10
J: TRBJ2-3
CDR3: ASSWRTDTQY

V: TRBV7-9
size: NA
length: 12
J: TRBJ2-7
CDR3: ASSLGGQGPEQY

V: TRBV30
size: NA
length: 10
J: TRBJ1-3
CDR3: AWKPGGNTIY

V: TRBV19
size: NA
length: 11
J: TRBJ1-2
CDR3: ASSTGSNYGYT

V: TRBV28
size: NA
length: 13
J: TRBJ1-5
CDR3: ASSSGEGRNQPQH

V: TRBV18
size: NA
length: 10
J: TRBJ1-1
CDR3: ASSPRKTEAF

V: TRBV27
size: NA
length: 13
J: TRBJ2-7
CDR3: ASSAGLRLLYEQY

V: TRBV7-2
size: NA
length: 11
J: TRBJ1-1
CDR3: ASSLWGNTEAF

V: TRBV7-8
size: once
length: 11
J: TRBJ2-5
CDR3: ASIPLGWETQY

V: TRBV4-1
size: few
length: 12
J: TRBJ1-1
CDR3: ASSQTPGEPEAF

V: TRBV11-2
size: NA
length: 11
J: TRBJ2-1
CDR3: ASSLGTLNEQF

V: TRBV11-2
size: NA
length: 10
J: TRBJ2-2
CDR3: ASSPGTGELF

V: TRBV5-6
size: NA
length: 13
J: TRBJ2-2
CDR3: ASSRLALNTGELF

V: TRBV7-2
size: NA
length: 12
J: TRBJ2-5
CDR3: ASSRAGVTETQY

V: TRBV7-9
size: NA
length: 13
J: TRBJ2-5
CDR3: ASSLVNWGQETQY

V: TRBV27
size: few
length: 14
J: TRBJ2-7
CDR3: ASSLSIRGDSYEQY

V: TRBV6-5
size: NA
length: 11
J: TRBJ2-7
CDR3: ASSYEINYEQY

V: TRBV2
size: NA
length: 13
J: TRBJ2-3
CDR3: ASSDGRLGTDTQY

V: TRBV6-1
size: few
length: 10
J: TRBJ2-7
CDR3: ASTEFRDRQY

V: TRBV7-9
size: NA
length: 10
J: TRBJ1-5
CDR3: ASSLGLQPQH

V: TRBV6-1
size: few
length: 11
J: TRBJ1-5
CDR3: ATSPRGNQPQH

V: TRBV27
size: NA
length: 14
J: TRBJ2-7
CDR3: ASSPNRDQFPYEQY

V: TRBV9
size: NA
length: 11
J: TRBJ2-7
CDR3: ASSEATDYEQY